This T cell receptor (beta chain) is drawn from a study of CD8+ T cells in alopecia areata. The sample's treatment: oral pan-JAK inhibitor, 5-10 mg twice daily. Lesional scalp punch biopsies and peripheral blood came from alopecia areata patients. Using a FACSAria, the CD4+ and CD8+ T cells were sorted from the PBMCs. Study-wide results and limits: Expanded CD8+ clones among the top 100, and scalp clonality, were significantly decreased by tofacitinib. The study found that many expanded lesional clones persisted in scalp and blood during tofacitinib.

Extraction of RNA preceded its reverse transcription into cDNA, which served as the sequencing template. Data came from immunoSEQ multiplex PCR; TCRdb stores just in-frame clones and leaves some out. Seen here are hundreds of thousands of clones, 60% observed once, and the top ten hold roughly 0.88%. V was clipped by 1 base and J by 3 bases, with 9 bases between them. The CDR3 consists of 14 residues. Germline CDR1 reads SEHNR; CDR2 reads FQNEAQ (reference sequence). Turning to this clone: The antigen is undetermined.

The sequence was collected from a human donor with alopecia areata. This specimen was CD4+ T cells sorted from blood, taken at approximately week 51, from a patient treated with tofacitinib. V gene TRBV7-9 combines with J gene TRBJ1-1; D ambiguous. In DNA form, the CDR3 reads TGTGCCAGCAGCTTAGGGGCTACCTACACTGAAGCTTTCTTT. Translated, it gives CASSLGATYTEAFF.